This TCR beta chain appears in the sequencing data of a study of T cell responses to AZD1222 COVID-19 vaccine. Method: immunoSEQ multiplex PCR; TCRdb's copy keeps in-frame clones and lacks some. This sample yields roughly 140,000 clones, of which approximately 90% are seen a single time; 5.5% to 8% belongs to the top ten. On this clone: The antigen is not known.

Germline V gives CDR1 SGHTA, CDR2 FQGNSA. V lost 5 bases, J lost 5 bases, and 9 bases lay in between. There are 13 residues in the CDR3. General study findings and limits: The repertoires were collected only after the peak T cell response. The study identified only six AZD1222 recipients as seropositive at baseline. Unmutated variant regions are reportedly targeted by nearly half of spike-specific TCRs. Spike regions recognized by vaccine-associated CD4 TCRs spanned the protein, led by 160-218 and 743-854.

Sequencing used peripheral blood, obtained after recovery from COVID-19. The sequence derives from an adult who had recovered from COVID-19. The chain combines TRBV7-2 with TRBJ2-2, with D uncertain. CDR3 amino acids: CASSRDHTGELFF. As DNA, the CDR3 is TGTGCCAGCAGCCGAGACCATACCGGGGAGCTGTTTTTT.